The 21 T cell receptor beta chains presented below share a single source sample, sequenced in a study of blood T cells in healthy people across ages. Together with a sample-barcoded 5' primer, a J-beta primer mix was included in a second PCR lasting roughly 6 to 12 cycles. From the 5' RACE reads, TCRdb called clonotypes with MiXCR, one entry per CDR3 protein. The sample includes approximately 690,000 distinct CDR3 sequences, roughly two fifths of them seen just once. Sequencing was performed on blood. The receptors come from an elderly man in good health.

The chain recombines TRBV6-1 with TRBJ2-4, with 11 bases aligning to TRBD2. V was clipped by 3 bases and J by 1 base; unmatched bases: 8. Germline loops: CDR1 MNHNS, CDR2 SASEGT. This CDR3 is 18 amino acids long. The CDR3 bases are TGTGCCAGCAGTGAGTTTAGCGGGGGGGCCCGCGCCAAAAACATTCAGTACTTC. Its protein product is CASSEFSGGARAKNIQYF.

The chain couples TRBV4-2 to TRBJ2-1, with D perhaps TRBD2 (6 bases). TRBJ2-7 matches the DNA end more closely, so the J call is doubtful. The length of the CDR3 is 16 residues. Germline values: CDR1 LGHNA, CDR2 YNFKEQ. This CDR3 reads CASSQGDGDSYNEQYF. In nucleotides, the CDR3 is TGTGCCAGCAGCCAGGGCGACGGGGACTCCTACAATGAGCAGTACTTC.

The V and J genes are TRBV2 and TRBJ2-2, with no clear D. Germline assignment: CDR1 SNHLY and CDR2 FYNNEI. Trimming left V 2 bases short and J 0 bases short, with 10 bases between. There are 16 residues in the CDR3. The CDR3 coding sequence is TGTGCCAGCAGTGAATCTCCGCCCGCGAACACCGGGGAGCTGTTTTTT. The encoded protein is CASSESPPANTGELFF.

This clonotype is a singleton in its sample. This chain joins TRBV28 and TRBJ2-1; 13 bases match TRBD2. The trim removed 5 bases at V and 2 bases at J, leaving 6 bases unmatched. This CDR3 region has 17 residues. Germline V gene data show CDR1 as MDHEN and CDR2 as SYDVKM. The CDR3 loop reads CASSRTSGRGPYNEQFF. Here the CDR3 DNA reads TGTGCCAGCAGTCGGACTAGCGGGAGAGGGCCCTACAATGAGCAGTTCTTC.

As DNA, the CDR3 is TGTGCCAGCAGAACCGGGACTAGTGACGAGCAGTACTTC. It specifies CASRTGTSDEQYF. The V call is TRBV6-2 or TRBV6-3, the J call TRBJ2-7, with 8 nucleotides matching TRBD2. From germline, CDR1 is MNHEY and CDR2 SVGEGT. The CDR3 is 13 residues long. J gave up 5 bases and V 6 bases, and 6 bases lay outside the gene matches.

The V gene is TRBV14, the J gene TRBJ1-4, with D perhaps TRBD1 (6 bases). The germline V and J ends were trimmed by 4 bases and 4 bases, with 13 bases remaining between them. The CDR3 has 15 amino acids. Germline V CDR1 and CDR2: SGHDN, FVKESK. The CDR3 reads CASSRRQEVNEKLFF. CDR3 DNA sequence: TGTGCCAGCAGCCGAAGACAGGAGGTTAATGAAAAACTGTTTTTT.

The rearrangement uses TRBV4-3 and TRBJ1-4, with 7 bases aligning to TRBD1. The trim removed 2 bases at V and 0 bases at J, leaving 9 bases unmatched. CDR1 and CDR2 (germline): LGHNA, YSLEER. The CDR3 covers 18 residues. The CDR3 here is CASSQRRQGVSTNEKLFF. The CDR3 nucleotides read TGCGCCAGCAGCCAACGTCGACAGGGCGTTTCAACTAATGAAAAACTGTTTTTT.

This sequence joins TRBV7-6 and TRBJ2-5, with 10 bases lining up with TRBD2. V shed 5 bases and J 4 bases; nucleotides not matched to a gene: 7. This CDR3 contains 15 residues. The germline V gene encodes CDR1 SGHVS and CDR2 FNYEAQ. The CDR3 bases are TGTGCCAGCAGCGGGACTAGCGTGCTGGGAGAGACCCAGTACTTC. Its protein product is CASSGTSVLGETQYF. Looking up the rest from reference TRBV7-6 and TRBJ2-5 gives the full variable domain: GAGVSQSPRYKVTKRGQDVALRCDPISGHVSLYWYRQALGQGPEFLTYFNYEAQQDKSGLPNDRFSAERPEGSISTLTIQRTEQRDSAMYRCASSGTSVLGETQYFGPGTRLLVL.

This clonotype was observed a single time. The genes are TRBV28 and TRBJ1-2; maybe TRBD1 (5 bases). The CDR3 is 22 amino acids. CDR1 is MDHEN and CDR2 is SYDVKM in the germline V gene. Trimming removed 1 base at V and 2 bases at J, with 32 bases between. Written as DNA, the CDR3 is TGTGCCAGCAGTTTATCTACGGTGGGCACTACACGAAACGGGGGGAACAACTATGGCTACACCTTC. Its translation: CASSLSTVGTTRNGGNNYGYTF.

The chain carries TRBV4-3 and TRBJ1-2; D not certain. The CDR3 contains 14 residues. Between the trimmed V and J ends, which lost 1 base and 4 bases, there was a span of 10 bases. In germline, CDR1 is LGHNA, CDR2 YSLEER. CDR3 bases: TGCGCCAGCAGCCAAGCTAGGAATACCTATGGCTACACCTTC. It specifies CASSQARNTYGYTF.

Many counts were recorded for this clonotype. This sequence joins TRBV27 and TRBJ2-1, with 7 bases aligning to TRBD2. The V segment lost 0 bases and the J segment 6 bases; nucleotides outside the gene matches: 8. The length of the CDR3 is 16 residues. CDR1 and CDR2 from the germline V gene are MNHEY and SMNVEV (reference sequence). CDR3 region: CASSLSGSGTFNEQFF. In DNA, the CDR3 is TGTGCCAGCAGTTTATCGGGGAGCGGGACTTTCAATGAGCAGTTCTTC.

CDR3 bases: TGTGCCAGCAGACCCGGACTGGGTCGGGGTGAGCAGTACTTC. As protein: CASRPGLGRGEQYF. The chain links TRBV6-5 to TRBJ2-5; D is perhaps TRBD2 (5 bases). Germline loops: CDR1 MNHEY, CDR2 SVGAGI. The CDR3 is 14 residues long. V lost 6 bases and J lost 11, with 22 bases in between.

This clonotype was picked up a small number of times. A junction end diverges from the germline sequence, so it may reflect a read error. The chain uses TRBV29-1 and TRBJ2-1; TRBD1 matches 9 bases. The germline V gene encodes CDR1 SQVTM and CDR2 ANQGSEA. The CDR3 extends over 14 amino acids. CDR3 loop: CSVQDRGYGDEQFF. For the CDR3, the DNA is TGCAGCGTTCAAGACAGGGGGTATGGCGATGAGCAGTTCTTC.

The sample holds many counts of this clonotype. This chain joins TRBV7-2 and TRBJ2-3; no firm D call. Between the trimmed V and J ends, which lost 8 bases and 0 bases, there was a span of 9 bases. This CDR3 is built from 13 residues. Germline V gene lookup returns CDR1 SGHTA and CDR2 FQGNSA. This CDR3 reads CASSRASTDTQYF. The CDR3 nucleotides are TGTGCCAGCTCAAGAGCTAGCACAGATACGCAGTATTTT.

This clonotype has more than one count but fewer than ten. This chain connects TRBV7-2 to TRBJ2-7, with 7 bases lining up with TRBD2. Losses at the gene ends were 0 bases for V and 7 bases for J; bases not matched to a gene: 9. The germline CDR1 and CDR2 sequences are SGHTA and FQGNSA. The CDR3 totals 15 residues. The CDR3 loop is CASSLAWTRGNEQYF. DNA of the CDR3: TGTGCCAGCAGCTTAGCCTGGACTAGAGGCAATGAGCAGTACTTC.

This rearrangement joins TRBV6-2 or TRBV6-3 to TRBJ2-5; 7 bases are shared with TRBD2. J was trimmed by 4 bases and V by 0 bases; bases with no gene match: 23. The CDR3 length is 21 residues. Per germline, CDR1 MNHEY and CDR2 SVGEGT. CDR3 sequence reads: CASSYSKVAGAPGGPRETQYF. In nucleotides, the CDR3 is TGTGCCAGCAGTTACTCGAAGGTAGCGGGCGCCCCCGGCGGGCCTCGAGAGACCCAGTACTTC.

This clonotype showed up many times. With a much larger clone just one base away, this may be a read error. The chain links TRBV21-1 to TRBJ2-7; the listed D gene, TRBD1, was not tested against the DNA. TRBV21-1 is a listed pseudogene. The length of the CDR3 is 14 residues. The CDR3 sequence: CASTAGTGGYEQYF. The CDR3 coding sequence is TGTGCCAGCACCGCCGGGACAGGGGGCTACGAGCAGTACTTC.

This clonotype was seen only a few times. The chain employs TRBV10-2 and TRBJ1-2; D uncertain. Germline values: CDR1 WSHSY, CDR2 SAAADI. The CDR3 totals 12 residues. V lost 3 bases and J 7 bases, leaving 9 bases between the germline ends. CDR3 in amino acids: CASSDSGSGYTF. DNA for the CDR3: TGCGCCAGCAGTGATTCGGGGTCTGGCTACACCTTC.

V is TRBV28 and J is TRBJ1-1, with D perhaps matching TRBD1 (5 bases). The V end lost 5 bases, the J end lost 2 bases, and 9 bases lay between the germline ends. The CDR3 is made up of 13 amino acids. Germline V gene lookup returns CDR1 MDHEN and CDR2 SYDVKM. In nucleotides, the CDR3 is TGTGCCAGCAGTCCCGGACATAACACTGAAGCTTTCTTT. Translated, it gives CASSPGHNTEAFF.

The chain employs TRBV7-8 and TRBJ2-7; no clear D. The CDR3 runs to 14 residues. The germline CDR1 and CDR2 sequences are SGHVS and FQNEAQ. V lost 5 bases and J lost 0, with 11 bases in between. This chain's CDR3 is CASSTLRDSYEQYF. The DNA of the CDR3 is TGTGCCAGCAGCACCCTAAGGGACTCCTACGAGCAGTACTTC.

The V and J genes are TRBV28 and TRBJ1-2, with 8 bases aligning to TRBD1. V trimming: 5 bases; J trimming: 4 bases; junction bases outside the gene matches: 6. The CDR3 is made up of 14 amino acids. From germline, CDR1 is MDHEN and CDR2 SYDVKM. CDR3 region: CASSKGQGRYGYTF. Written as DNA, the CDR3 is TGTGCCAGCAGTAAAGGACAGGGTCGCTATGGCTACACCTTC.